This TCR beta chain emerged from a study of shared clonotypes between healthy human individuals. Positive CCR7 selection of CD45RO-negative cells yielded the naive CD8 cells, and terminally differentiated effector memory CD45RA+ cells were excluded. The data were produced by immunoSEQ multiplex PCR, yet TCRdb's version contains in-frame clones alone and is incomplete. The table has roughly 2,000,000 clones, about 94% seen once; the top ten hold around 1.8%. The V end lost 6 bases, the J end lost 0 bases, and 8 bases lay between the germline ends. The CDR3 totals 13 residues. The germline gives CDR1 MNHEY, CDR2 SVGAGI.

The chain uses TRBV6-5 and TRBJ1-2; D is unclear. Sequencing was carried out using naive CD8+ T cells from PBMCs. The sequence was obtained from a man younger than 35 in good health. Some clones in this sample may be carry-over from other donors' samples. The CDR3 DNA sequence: TGTGCCAGCAGCACACAGCCTAACTATGGCTACACCTTC. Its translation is CASSTQPNYGYTF.